Each of the 27 T cell receptor beta chains below was sequenced from the same sample in a study of shared clonotypes between healthy human individuals. Repertoires were generated with immunoSEQ multiplex PCR, while TCRdb's copy carries only in-frame clones and drops some. The table records a few hundred thousand clones, roughly 70% of them present only once. Input material: memory CD4+ T cells sorted from blood. The subset here: CD45RA-negative fraction. Every receptor here comes from a man aged 25-45 years in good health.

The chain combines TRBV6-1 with TRBJ1-4; the D is unclear. CDR3 length equals 14 residues. V was trimmed by 4 bases and J by 6 bases, leaving 12 bases between them. Germline CDR1 is MNHNS and CDR2 is SASEGT. CDR3 loop: CASSAPRPDEKLFF. In DNA form, the CDR3 reads TGTGCCAGCAGTGCCCCCCGCCCCGATGAAAAACTGTTTTTT.

V is TRBV4-1 and J is TRBJ2-1; TRBD2 matches 12 bases. J lost 12 bases, V lost 0 bases, and 12 bases had no gene match. This CDR3 is 17 amino acids long. CDR1 and CDR2 (germline): MGHRA, YSYEKL. The CDR3 DNA reads TGCGCCAGCAGCCAAGAAACGGCTAGCGGGAGGGGCCCTCGGCAGTTCTTC. As protein: CASSQETASGRGPRQFF.

The V gene is TRBV7-9, the J gene TRBJ2-2; D is unclear. Germline V gives CDR1 SEHNR, CDR2 FQNEAQ (reference sequence). V shed 6 bases and J shed 2 bases, with 10 bases lying between them. This CDR3 is 14 amino acids long. The CDR3 coding sequence is TGTGCCAGCAGACATGACTCAAACACCGGGGAGCTGTTTTTT. Amino acid sequence: CASRHDSNTGELFF.

Notes on this clone: Other DNA sequences from this sample encode an identical CDR3 as well. CDR3 bases: TGCGCCAGCAGCTTGAGTGTGGGAGAGACCCAGTACTTC. This codes for CASSLSVGETQYF. The genes are TRBV5-1 and TRBJ2-5; no firm D call. Per germline, CDR1 SGHRS and CDR2 YFSETQ. Trimming left V 1 base short and J 4 bases short, with 8 bases between. This CDR3 contains 13 residues.

The rearrangement links TRBV19 to TRBJ1-1, with 7 nucleotides matching TRBD1. CDR1 is LNHDA, CDR2 SQIVND, per germline (reference sequence). Germline trimming cut 9 bases from V and 3 bases from J; bases unmatched to any gene: 10. The CDR3 runs to 14 residues. The CDR3: CASRDSPRDTEAFF. CDR3 nucleotides: TGTGCCAGCCGGGACAGCCCACGGGACACTGAAGCTTTCTTT.

This chain uses TRBV19 with TRBJ1-1, with 7 bases matching TRBD1. Germline assignment: CDR1 LNHDA and CDR2 SQIVND (reference sequence). The junction had 10 bases not matched to a gene; V was cut back by 6 bases and J by 0 bases. The CDR3 has 16 amino acids. CDR3 sequence reads: CASSRGGPGMNTEAFF. The CDR3 DNA follows: TGTGCCAGTAGCAGGGGGGGGCCCGGGATGAACACTGAAGCTTTCTTT.

This clone appeared a few times. This chain links TRBV18 with TRBJ2-1; D ambiguous. The CDR3 sequence is 14 residues long. V was cut by 0 bases and J by 6 bases, with 9 bases left in between. From germline, CDR1 is KGHSH and CDR2 LQKENI. CDR3 residues: CASSPPRLLNEQFF. CDR3 nucleotide sequence: TGTGCCAGCTCACCACCTCGACTTCTCAATGAGCAGTTCTTC.

This rearrangement joins TRBV5-1 to TRBJ2-5; possibly TRBD1 for D (5 bases). CDR1 is SGHRS, CDR2 YFSETQ, per germline. CDR3 size: 14 residues. Trimming removed 5 bases at V and 0 bases at J, with 11 bases between. This CDR3 reads CASRNGADQETQYF. The DNA of the CDR3 is TGCGCCAGCAGGAATGGGGCAGACCAAGAGACCCAGTACTTC.

This clone has a handful of counts. This chain uses TRBV19 with TRBJ1-1; tentatively, D is TRBD1 (5 bases). V lost 7 bases to trimming and J lost 4 bases, with 22 bases between them. CDR3 length equals 16 residues. CDR1 and CDR2 from the germline V gene are LNHDA and SQIVND (reference sequence). CDR3 DNA: TGTGCCAGTACCTCCTTGGACAAAGGAGGTATCACTGAAGCTTTCTTT. It encodes CASTSLDKGGITEAFF.

This chain uses TRBV7-2 with TRBJ2-7; D is possibly TRBD2 (7 bases). The CDR3 is made up of 14 amino acids. In germline, CDR1 is SGHTA, CDR2 FQGNSA. With 6 bases removed from V and 4 bases from J, the gap between germline ends came to 16 bases. The CDR3 nucleotides are TGTGCCAGCAGTCCGGTCAAGGGGGGGTACGAGCAGTACTTC. Its translation: CASSPVKGGYEQYF.

This chain connects TRBV19 to TRBJ1-4, with TRBD1 identical over 9 bases. The germline V gene encodes CDR1 LNHDA and CDR2 SQIVND (reference sequence). The CDR3 sequence is 14 residues long. Losses at the gene ends were 2 bases for V and 8 bases for J; bases not matched to a gene: 3. The CDR3 DNA follows: TGTGCCAGTAGTATATCGGGACAGGGAGAAAAACTGTTTTTT. It translates to CASSISGQGEKLFF.

The sample holds one count of this clone. The rearrangement uses TRBV18 and TRBJ1-1; D is unresolved. This CDR3 is built from 16 residues. The V gene's germline CDR1 is KGHSH and CDR2 LQKENI. The V gene lost 1 base and the J gene lost 1 base, with 13 bases spanning the gap. As DNA, the CDR3 is TGTGCCAGCTCACCACTCCGGAGTCTTGCGAACACTGAAGCTTTCTTT. It translates to CASSPLRSLANTEAFF. Filled out from reference TRBV18 and TRBJ1-1, the complete variable domain reads NAGVMQNPRHLVRRRGQEARLRCSPMKGHSHVYWYRQLPEEGLKFMVYLQKENIIDESGMPKERFSAEFPKEGPSILRIQQVVRGDSAAYFCASSPLRSLANTEAFFGQGTRLTVV.

Note on this clone: The same CDR3 also results from other DNA sequences found in this sample. DNA of the CDR3: TGTGCCAGTAGCCGGGACAGGGTTGGCACAGATACGCAGTATTTT. The encoded protein is CASSRDRVGTDTQYF. This chain connects TRBV19 to TRBJ2-3, with 9 bases lining up with TRBD1. CDR1 LNHDA and CDR2 SQIVND come from the germline V gene (reference sequence). V dropped 6 bases and J dropped 1; count of bases not matched to a gene: 5. CDR3 length equals 15 residues.

V and J are TRBV7-6 and TRBJ1-2, with D possibly TRBD1 on 5 matching bases. Germline values: CDR1 SGHVS, CDR2 FNYEAQ. This CDR3 has 12 amino acids. The germline V and J ends were trimmed by 1 base and 6 bases, with 6 bases remaining between them. Here the CDR3 DNA reads TGTGCCAGCAGCTTAGTAGGGGATGGCTACACCTTC. Translation: CASSLVGDGYTF.

Written as DNA, the CDR3 is TGTGCCAGCAGCGCCGGGACTAGAGGCACCGGGGAGCTGTTTTTT. Its protein product is CASSAGTRGTGELFF. The chain employs TRBV6-4 and TRBJ2-2; TRBD2 aligns across 8 bases. The V gene's germline CDR1 is MRHNA and CDR2 SNTAGT. This CDR3 region has 15 residues. V shed 6 bases and J 4 bases; nucleotides not matched to a gene: 7.

DNA of the CDR3: TGTGCCAGCAGCCCCGAACGAATGCGAGCGTTATCGGGCGAGCAGTACTTC. Its translation is CASSPERMRALSGEQYF. This chain joins TRBV11-2 and TRBJ2-7, with no clear D. The CDR3 has 17 residues. Trimming left V 5 bases short and J 6 bases short, with 26 bases between. Germline V lookup: CDR1 SGHAT, CDR2 FQNNGV. The full variable domain, rest sourced from reference TRBV11-2 and TRBJ2-7, is EAGVAQSPRYKIIEKRQSVAFWCNPISGHATLYWYQQILGQGPKLLIQFQNNGVVDDSQLPKDRFSAERLKGVDSTLKIQPAKLEDSAVYLCASSPERMRALSGEQYFGPGTRLTVT.

The chain's CDR3 is CASRRLAGQETQYF. The CDR3 DNA reads as TGTGCCAGCAGGCGACTAGCGGGCCAAGAGACCCAGTACTTC. The rearrangement uses TRBV11-2 and TRBJ2-5; TRBD2 matches at 10 bases. V lost 6 bases and J lost 1; bases outside the gene matches: 2. Germline CDR1 reads SGHAT; CDR2 reads FQNNGV. The CDR3 extends over 14 amino acids.

The V and J genes are TRBV9 and TRBJ1-2; 10 positions agree with TRBD1. Germline V gene lookup returns CDR1 SGDLS and CDR2 YYNGEE. This CDR3 is 13 amino acids long. The ends lost 4 bases at V and 10 bases at J; junction bases unmatched: 7. CDR3 bases: TGTGCCAGCAGCACCCCCGGGACAGGGGCCTACACCTTC. Residues: CASSTPGTGAYTF.

The chain carries TRBV15 and TRBJ2-3; possibly TRBD2 for D (6 bases). Germline CDR1 LNHNV, CDR2 YYDKDF (reference sequence). The CDR3 is made up of 16 amino acids. V was trimmed by 3 bases and J by 1 base, leaving 14 bases between them. CDR3 coding DNA: TGTGCCACCAGCAGTGGAGGGGTGTTTGGCACAGATACGCAGTATTTT. This codes for CATSSGGVFGTDTQYF.

The chain uses TRBV19 and TRBJ2-7; TRBD2 might be the D (7 bases). The CDR3 extends over 15 amino acids. The germline CDR1 and CDR2 sequences are LNHDA and SQIVND (reference sequence). V shed 3 bases and J shed 3 bases, with 15 bases lying between them. The chain's CDR3 is CASSMGGARDYEQYF. In nucleotides, the CDR3 is TGTGCCAGTAGTATGGGGGGGGCCAGGGACTACGAGCAGTACTTC.

This chain connects TRBV6-6 to TRBJ2-7; no definite D call. Germline V gene lookup returns CDR1 MNHNY and CDR2 SVGAGI (reference sequence). V lost 2 bases and J lost 0, with 2 bases in between. The CDR3 runs 12 residues. CDR3 sequence reads: CASSYSSYEQYF. CDR3 sequence (DNA): TGTGCCAGCAGTTACAGCTCCTACGAGCAGTACTTC.

The CDR3 reads CSVGTSYEQYF. The CDR3 DNA reads TGCAGTGTTGGAACCTCCTACGAGCAGTACTTC. The chain links TRBV20-1 to TRBJ2-7; D not resolved. V shed 7 bases and J shed 0 bases, with 7 bases lying between them. The CDR3 contains 11 residues. Germline CDR1 is DFQATT and CDR2 is SNEGSKA (reference sequence).

This chain uses TRBV5-8 with TRBJ2-3; 10 positions agree with TRBD2. Losses at the gene ends were 0 bases for V and 0 bases for J; bases not matched to a gene: 7. There are 18 residues in the CDR3. CDR1 and CDR2 from the germline V gene are SGHTS and YDEGEE. CDR3 sequence: CASSLVATSGYSTDTQYF. CDR3 sequence (DNA): TGTGCCAGCAGCTTGGTGGCGACTAGCGGGTACAGCACAGATACGCAGTATTTT.

This sequence joins TRBV7-9 and TRBJ2-1; D is unresolved. Looked up from germline, CDR1 is SEHNR and CDR2 is FQNEAQ (reference sequence). Between the trimmed V and J ends, which lost 3 bases and 6 bases, there was a span of 6 bases. This CDR3 has 12 amino acids. The DNA of the CDR3 is TGTGCCAGCAGCTTTACCCCCAATGAGCAGTTCTTC. Translated: CASSFTPNEQFF. The full variable domain, rest sourced from reference TRBV7-9 and TRBJ2-1, is DTGVSQNPRHKITKRGQNVTFRCDPISEHNRLYWYRQTLGQGPEFLTYFQNEAQLEKSRLLSDRFSAERPKGSFSTLEIQRTEQGDSAMYLCASSFTPNEQFFGPGTRLTVL.

The rearrangement links TRBV9 to TRBJ1-2; a possible D gene is TRBD1 (5 bases). V was shortened by 4 bases and J by 4 bases, with 11 bases between the two germline ends. The CDR3 has 13 amino acids. The germline V gene has CDR1 SGDLS and CDR2 YYNGEE. The DNA of the CDR3 is TGTGCCAGCAGCCGGGACTGGACCTATGGCTACACCTTC. Translated: CASSRDWTYGYTF.

As regards this clone: A far larger clone is just one base off, so this is likely a read error. The V and J genes are TRBV10-2 and TRBJ2-7; 7 nucleotides line up with TRBD1. The CDR3 contains 14 residues. CDR1 and CDR2 from the germline V gene are WSHSY and SAAADI. Germline trimming cut 7 bases from V and 9 bases from J; bases unmatched to any gene: 15. CDR3 in amino acids: CASTLTGPAGGQYF. CDR3 nucleotide sequence: TGCGCCAGCACACTAACCGGGCCCGCAGGGGGGCAGTACTTC.

The chain employs TRBV27 and TRBJ2-1; TRBD2 agrees at 15 bases. From germline, CDR1 is MNHEY and CDR2 SMNVEV (reference sequence). This CDR3 region has 16 residues. The V gene end was trimmed by 3 bases and the J gene end by 6 bases; junction bases not matched to a gene: 3. The CDR3 DNA reads TGTGCCAGCAGTTTCGGACTAGCGGGAGGGCGCAATGAGCAGTTCTTC. This codes for CASSFGLAGGRNEQFF.